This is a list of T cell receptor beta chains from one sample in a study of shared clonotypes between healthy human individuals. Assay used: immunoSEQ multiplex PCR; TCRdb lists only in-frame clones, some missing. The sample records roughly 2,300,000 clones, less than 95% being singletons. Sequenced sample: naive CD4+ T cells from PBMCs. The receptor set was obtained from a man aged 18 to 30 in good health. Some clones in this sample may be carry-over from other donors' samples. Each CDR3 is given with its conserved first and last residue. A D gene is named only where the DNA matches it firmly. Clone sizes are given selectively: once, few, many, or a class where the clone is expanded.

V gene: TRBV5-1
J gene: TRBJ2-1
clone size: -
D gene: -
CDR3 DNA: TGCGCCAGCAGGGAATCGAGCTCCTACAATGAGCAGTTCTTC
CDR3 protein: CASRESSSYNEQFF

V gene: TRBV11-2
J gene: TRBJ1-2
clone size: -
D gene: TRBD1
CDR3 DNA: TGTGCCAGCAGCTCCCGACAGGGCGCTGGCTACACCTTC
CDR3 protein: CASSSRQGAGYTF

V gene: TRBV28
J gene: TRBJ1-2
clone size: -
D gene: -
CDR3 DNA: TGTGCCAGCAGTTTTGGTGGTATCAGAGCGTACAGCTACACCTTC
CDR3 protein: CASSFGGIRAYSYTF

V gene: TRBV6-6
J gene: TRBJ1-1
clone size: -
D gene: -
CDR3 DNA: TGTGCCAGCATGACAGATACGAACACTGAAGCTTTCTTT
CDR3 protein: CASMTDTNTEAFF

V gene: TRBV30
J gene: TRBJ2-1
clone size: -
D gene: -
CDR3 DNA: TGTGCCTGGAGTGGGGGTGCCTACAATGAGCAGTTCTTC
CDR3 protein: CAWSGGAYNEQFF

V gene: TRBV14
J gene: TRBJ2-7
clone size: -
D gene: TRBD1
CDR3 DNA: TGTGCCAGCAGCCCCGGACAGGGAGCCTACGAGCAGTACTTC
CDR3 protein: CASSPGQGAYEQYF

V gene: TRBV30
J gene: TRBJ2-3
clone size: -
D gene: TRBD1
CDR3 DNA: TGTGCCTGGAGGCAGCGGCCTCCCCACAGGGGTGCGCAGTATTTT
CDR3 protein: CAWRQRPPHRGAQYF

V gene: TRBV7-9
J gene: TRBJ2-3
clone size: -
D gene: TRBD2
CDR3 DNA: TGTGCCAGCAGCTTACCGGCTAGCGGGACAGATACGCAGTATTTT
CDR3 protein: CASSLPASGTDTQYF

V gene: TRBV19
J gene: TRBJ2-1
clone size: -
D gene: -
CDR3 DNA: TGTGCCAGTAGTGCACTCTCGGGAGCGGTCCGACACAATGAGCAGTTCTTC
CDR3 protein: CASSALSGAVRHNEQFF

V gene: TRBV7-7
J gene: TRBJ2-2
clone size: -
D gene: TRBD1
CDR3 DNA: TGTGCCAGCAGCCTGGGACAGTCCACCGGGGAGCTGTTTTTT
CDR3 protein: CASSLGQSTGELFF

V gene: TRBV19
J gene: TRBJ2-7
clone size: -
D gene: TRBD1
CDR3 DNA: TGTGCCAGTAGTCGGACAGGGATCGCCTACGAGCAGTACTTC
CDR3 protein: CASSRTGIAYEQYF

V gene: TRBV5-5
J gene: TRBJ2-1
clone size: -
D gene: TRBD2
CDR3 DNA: TGTGCCAGCAGCCCGAGGCTAGCGGGAGCTTACAATGAGCAGTTCTTC
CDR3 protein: CASSPRLAGAYNEQFF

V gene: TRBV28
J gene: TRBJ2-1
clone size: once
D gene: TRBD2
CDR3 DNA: TGTGCCAGCAGTTTATTGGGACTAGCGGGGGACAATGAGCAGTTCTTC
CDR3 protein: CASSLLGLAGDNEQFF

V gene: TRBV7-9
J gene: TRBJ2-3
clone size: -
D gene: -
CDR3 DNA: TGTGCCAGCACCCCCGGGCGGGTAACGCAGTATTTT
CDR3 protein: CASTPGRVTQYF

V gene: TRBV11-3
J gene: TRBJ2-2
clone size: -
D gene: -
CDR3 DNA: TGTGCCAGCAGCTTAGAGGGGACGACAGGCACCGGGGAGCTGTTTTTT
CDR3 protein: CASSLEGTTGTGELFF

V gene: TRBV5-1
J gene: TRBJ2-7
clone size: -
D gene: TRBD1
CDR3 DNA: TGCGCCAGCAGCGACCGCGGGACAGGGGGCGACTACGAGCAGTACTTC
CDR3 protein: CASSDRGTGGDYEQYF

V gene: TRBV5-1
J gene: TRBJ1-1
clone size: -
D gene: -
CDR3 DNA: TGCGCCAGCAGCTTCCTCGACGGGGGGATGAACACTGAAGCTTTCTTT
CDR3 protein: CASSFLDGGMNTEAFF

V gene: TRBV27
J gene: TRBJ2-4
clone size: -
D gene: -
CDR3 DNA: TGTGCCAGCAGGGAGAAAGCCAAAAACATTCAGTACTTC
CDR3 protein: CASREKAKNIQYF

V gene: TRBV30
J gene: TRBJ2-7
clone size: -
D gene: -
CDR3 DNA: TGTGCCTGGAGTGAGGGTGGGGAGCAGTACTTC
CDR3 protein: CAWSEGGEQYF

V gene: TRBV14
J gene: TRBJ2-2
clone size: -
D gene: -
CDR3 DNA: TGTGCCAGCAGCCAGGGTTGGGAGCTGTTTTTT
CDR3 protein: CASSQGWELFF

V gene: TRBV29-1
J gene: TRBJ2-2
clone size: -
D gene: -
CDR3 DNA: TGCAGCGCATGCACACAGGGCGCGGGGGAGCTGTTTTTT
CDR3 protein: CSACTQGAGELFF

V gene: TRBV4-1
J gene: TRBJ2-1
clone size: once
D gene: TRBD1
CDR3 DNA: TGCGCCAGCAGCCAACCCGGGACAGGGCCTGGGGATGAGCAGTTCTTC
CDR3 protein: CASSQPGTGPGDEQFF

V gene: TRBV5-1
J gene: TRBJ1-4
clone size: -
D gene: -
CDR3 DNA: TGCGCCAGCAGCTTAGGATGGACACGGGATGAAGAAAAACTGTTTTTT
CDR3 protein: CASSLGWTRDEEKLFF

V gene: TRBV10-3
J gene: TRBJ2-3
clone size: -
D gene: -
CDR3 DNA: TGTGCCATCAGTGAGGGCGGGTTCCCGCAGTATTTT
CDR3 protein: CAISEGGFPQYF